In this sample, the clone carrying this T cell receptor beta chain turned up many times. What it recognizes is unknown. These data are taken from a study of T cells in Graves' hyperthyroidism and ophthalmopathy. This CDR3 is 14 amino acids long. The V segment lost 2 bases and the J segment 6 bases; nucleotides outside the gene matches: 3. Germline loops: CDR1 SGHRS, CDR2 YFSETQ. Study-wide points: In simple terms, a model built on 13 V-J features told ophthalmopathy apart from stable hyperthyroidism. Most expanded thyroid clonotypes above 0.001 also appeared in blood.

Patients aged 18 to 65 had newly diagnosed hyperthyroidism lasting under 2 months. The investigators amplified TCR beta CDR3 regions from RNA transcripts. HTBI primers were the set used in a first-round RT-PCR of the TCR CDR3. TCRdb passed the multiplex PCR reads through MiXCR, listing each CDR3 protein once. Of around 290,000 distinct CDR3 sequences in the sample, about 14% were seen once. This sequence was found in a woman in her twenties or thirties with Graves' hyperthyroidism that later progressed to Graves' ophthalmopathy. The V call is TRBV5-1, the J call TRBJ2-1; 9 bases line up with TRBD2. The sequenced material came from blood. The CDR3, as DNA: TGCGCCAGCAGCTTTAGCGGGAGTTTCAATGAGCAGTTCTTC. As protein: CASSFSGSFNEQFF.